The present entry profiles one T cell receptor (beta chain) with its context. The germline gene is not matched at one end of the junction; a read error may be the cause. The CDR3 sequence is 14 residues long. Germline V gives CDR1 MNHEY, CDR2 SMNVEV (reference sequence). In the original workflow: Amplification from reference gene primers served as the basis for estimated nucleated cell counts. Sequencing was performed with immunoSEQ multiplex PCR; in TCRdb, only in-frame clones are kept and a portion is missing. V and J calls plus clone size are reproduced from that table; the DNA served to infer D and trimming. The table has 200,000 to 250,000 clones, around 90% seen once. The sample belongs to a study of blood T cell repertoires in COVID-19. For the study at large: COVID-19 samples collected from the United States, Italy and Spain covered acute and convalescent phases.

This clonotype originated in a woman between 18 and 30 years old who had recovered from COVID-19. This chain links TRBV27 with TRBJ2-1; D is uncertain. The sequencing sample was made of peripheral blood. The CDR3 nucleotides are TGTGCCAGCAGTTTTTCAGGCTCCCACAATGAGCAGTTCTTC. Its protein is CASSFSGSHNEQFF.